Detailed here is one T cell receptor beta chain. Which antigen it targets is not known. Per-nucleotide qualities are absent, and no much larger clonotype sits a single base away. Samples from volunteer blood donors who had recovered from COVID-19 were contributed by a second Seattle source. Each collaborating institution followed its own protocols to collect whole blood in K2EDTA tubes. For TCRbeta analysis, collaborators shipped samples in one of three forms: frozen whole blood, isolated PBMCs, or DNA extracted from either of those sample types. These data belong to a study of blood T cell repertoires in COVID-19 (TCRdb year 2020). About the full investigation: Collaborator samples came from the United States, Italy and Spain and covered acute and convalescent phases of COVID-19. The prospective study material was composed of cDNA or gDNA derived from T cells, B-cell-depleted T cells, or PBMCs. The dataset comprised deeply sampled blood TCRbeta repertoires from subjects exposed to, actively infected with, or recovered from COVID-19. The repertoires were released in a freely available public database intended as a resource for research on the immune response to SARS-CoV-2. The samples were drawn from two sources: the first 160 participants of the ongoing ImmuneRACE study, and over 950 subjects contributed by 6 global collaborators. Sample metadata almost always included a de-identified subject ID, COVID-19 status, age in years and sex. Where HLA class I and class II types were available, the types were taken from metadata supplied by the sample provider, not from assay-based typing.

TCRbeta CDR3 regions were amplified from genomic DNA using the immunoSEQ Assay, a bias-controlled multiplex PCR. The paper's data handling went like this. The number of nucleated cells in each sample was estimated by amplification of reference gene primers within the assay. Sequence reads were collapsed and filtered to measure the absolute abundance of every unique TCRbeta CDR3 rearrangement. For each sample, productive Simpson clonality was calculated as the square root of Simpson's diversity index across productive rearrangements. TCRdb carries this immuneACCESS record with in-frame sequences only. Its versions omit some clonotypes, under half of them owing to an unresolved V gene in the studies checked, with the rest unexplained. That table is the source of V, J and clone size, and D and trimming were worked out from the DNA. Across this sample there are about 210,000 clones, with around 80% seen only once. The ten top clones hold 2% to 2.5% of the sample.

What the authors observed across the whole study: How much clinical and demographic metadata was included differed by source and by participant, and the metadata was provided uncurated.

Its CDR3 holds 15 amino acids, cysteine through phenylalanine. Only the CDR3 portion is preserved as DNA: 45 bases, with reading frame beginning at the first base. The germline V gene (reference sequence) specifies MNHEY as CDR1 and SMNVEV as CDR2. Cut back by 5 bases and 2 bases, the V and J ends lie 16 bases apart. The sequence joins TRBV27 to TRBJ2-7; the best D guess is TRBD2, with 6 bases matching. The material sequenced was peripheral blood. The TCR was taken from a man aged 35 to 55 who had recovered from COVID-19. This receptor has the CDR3 CASSPRAGRAYEQYF. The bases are TGTGCCAGCAGTCCCCGGGCCGGGAGAGCCTACGAGCAGTACTTC.